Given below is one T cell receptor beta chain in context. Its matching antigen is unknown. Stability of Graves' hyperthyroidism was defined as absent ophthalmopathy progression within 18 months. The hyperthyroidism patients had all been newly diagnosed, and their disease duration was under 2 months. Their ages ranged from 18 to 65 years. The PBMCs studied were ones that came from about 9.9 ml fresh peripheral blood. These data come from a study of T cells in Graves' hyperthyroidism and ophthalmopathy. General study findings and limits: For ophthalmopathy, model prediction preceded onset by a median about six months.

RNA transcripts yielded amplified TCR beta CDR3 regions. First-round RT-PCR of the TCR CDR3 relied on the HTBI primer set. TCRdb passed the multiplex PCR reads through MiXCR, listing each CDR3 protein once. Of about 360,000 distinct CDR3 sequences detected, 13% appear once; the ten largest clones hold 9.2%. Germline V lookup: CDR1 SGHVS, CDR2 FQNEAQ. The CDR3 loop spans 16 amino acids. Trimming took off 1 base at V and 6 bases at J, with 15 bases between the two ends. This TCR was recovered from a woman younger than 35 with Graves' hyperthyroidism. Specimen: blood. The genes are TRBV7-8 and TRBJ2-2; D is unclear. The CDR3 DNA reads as TGTGCCAGCAGCTTAGTTGGGCTACTTAACGCCGGGGAGCTGTTTTTT. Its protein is CASSLVGLLNAGELFF.